The rows below give T cell receptor beta chains drawn from one sample of a study of T cell responses to AZD1222 COVID-19 vaccine. TCRdb's table, derived via immunoSEQ multiplex PCR, lists solely in-frame clones and lacks some. The sample comprises approximately 150,000 clones, just over 90% of which are singletons, and about 2.8% rests with the top ten. The material sequenced was peripheral blood, taken on day 0 of AZD1222 vaccination. Receptor source: an adult in good health. Each CDR3 is given with its conserved first and last residue. The D gene is left open where the match is weak. Not every row has a clone size; where given, it reads once, few, many or a size class.

D gene | clone size | J gene | V gene | CDR3 DNA | CDR3 protein
. | . | TRBJ2-5 | TRBV5-1 | TGCGCCAGCAGCTTGGCAGGGAGCCGAGAGACCCAGTACTTC | CASSLAGSRETQYF
. | . | TRBJ1-2 | TRBV7-2 | TGTGCCAGCAGCTTAGGCCCGGGGATACTTGGCTACACCTTC | CASSLGPGILGYTF
TRBD1 | . | TRBJ1-4 | TRBV7-2 | TGTGCCAGCAGCAGAGACCCGGGACAGCTTAATGAAAAACTGTTTTTT | CASSRDPGQLNEKLFF
. | . | TRBJ2-7 | TRBV27 | TGTGCCAGCAGACTTCAAAAGGGAACCTACGAGCAGTACTTC | CASRLQKGTYEQYF
. | once | TRBJ2-3 | TRBV5-1 | TGCGCCAGCAGCTTGGTTCAGATCACAGATACGCAGTATTTT | CASSLVQITDTQYF
. | . | TRBJ2-7 | TRBV20-1 | TGCAGTGCTAGAGGCATGAGTGAGCAGTACTTC | CSARGMSEQYF
. | . | TRBJ2-4 | TRBV7-2 | TGTGCCAGCAGCCGGGGGTGGGGAAACATTCAGTACTTC | CASSRGWGNIQYF
. | . | TRBJ1-2 | TRBV6-5 | TGTGCCAGCAGTTCCAGAGGGAGGGCCCCTTATGGCTACACCTTC | CASSSRGRAPYGYTF
TRBD1 | . | TRBJ1-1 | TRBV5-1 | TGCGCCAGCAGCCCTAGACAGGGGGATGATCAAACTGAAGCTTTCTTT | CASSPRQGDDQTEAFF
TRBD1 | . | TRBJ1-2 | TRBV7-2 | TGTGCCAGCAGCTTAAGTTCCCGGACAGGGGTGGGCTACACCTTC | CASSLSSRTGVGYTF
. | . | TRBJ1-6 | TRBV6-1 | TGTGCCAGCAGTGATGTGGGGTATAATTCACCCCTCCACTTT | CASSDVGYNSPLHF
. | . | TRBJ1-2 | TRBV4-3 | TGCGCCAGCAGCCGGGACCGCCGCTCTAACTATGGCTACACCTTC | CASSRDRRSNYGYTF
TRBD2 | . | TRBJ2-1 | TRBV18 | TGTGCCAGCTCCCCCCTCCCGGGGACTAGCGGGGGGGCAGATGAGCAGTTCTTC | CASSPLPGTSGGADEQFF
. | . | TRBJ1-3 | TRBV5-1 | TGCGCCAGCAGTTCGCTGACTGGCTCTGGAAACACCATATATTTT | CASSSLTGSGNTIYF
TRBD1 | . | TRBJ1-2 | TRBV15 | TGTGCCACCAGCAGAGGGGGGACAGACTATGGCTACACCTTC | CATSRGGTDYGYTF
. | . | TRBJ1-3 | TRBV6-6 | TGTGCCAGCAGCAAAGGACCCAAGGGGTCTGGATCCTTCTCTGGAAACACCATATATTTT | CASSKGPKGSGSFSGNTIYF
. | once | TRBJ2-3 | TRBV6-4 | TGTGCCAGCAGTGATTCGGCTGGGGCGGATACGCAGTATTTT | CASSDSAGADTQYF
. | . | TRBJ1-5 | TRBV4-1 | TGCGCCAGCAGCCAGGGGGCCTCTGGTGGTGACCAGCCCCAGCATTTT | CASSQGASGGDQPQHF
. | . | TRBJ1-3 | TRBV4-3 | TGCGCCAGCAGCCAGGGCTCTGACTCTGGAAACACCATATATTTT | CASSQGSDSGNTIYF
. | . | TRBJ2-4 | TRBV2 | TGTGCCAGCAGTGTCCCGGGCGTGGCGGCCAAAAACATTCAGTACTTC | CASSVPGVAAKNIQYF
TRBD1 | . | TRBJ1-2 | TRBV27 | TGTGCCAGCAGTTCCCGACAGGGCTACTATGGCTACACCTTC | CASSSRQGYYGYTF
. | . | TRBJ1-2 | TRBV6-5 | TGTGCCAGCAGTTATCAAGGGTTGTCAGGGCGAGGCTACACCTTC | CASSYQGLSGRGYTF
TRBD1 | . | TRBJ1-1 | TRBV5-1 | TGCGCCAGCAGCCGCCGGGACAGCGAAGCTTTCTTT | CASSRRDSEAFF
. | once | TRBJ2-1 | TRBV15 | TGTGCCACCGGGCACAATGAGCAGTTCTTC | CATGHNEQFF
. | . | TRBJ2-4 | TRBV7-2 | TGTGCCAGCAGCTTAGATCAGGGGTCGGCCAAAAACATTCAGTACTTC | CASSLDQGSAKNIQYF
. | . | TRBJ2-7 | TRBV4-2 | TGTGCCAGCAGCCAAGAAGCTCAGCCACCCCTCGCCGAGCAGTACTTC | CASSQEAQPPLAEQYF
TRBD2 | . | TRBJ2-7 | TRBV7-8 | TGTGCCAGCAGCCGAGGGGGACTAGCGGGGGTCTACGAGCAGTACTTC | CASSRGGLAGVYEQYF
TRBD1 | . | TRBJ1-2 | TRBV4-3 | TGCGCCAGCAGCCAAGCCGGGACAGGGGGTGGCTACACCTTC | CASSQAGTGGGYTF
. | . | TRBJ2-7 | TRBV5-1 | TGCGCCAGCAGCTTTGGCAGTCTTTCCTACGAGCAGTACTTC | CASSFGSLSYEQYF
. | . | TRBJ2-7 | TRBV3-1/TRBV3-2 | TGTGCCAGCAGACCCGGGGCGGGGGCAAGCTCCTACGAGCAGTACTTC | CASRPGAGASSYEQYF
. | . | TRBJ2-1 | TRBV27 | TGTGCCAGCACCTTCGACAGTTCCTACAATGAGCAGTTCTTC | CASTFDSSYNEQFF
. | . | TRBJ1-6 | TRBV6-1 | TGTGCCAGCAGTGAAGGGACAAGCTATAATTCACCCCTCCACTTT | CASSEGTSYNSPLHF
. | . | TRBJ2-7 | TRBV7-9 | TGTGCCAGCAGCTTAGCAGGGTTGGGGCAGTACTTC | CASSLAGLGQYF
. | . | TRBJ1-2 | TRBV4-3 | TGCGCCAGCAGCCAAGATCGCTCCTGGGAGGGCTCGCGAAGCTACACCTTC | CASSQDRSWEGSRSYTF
. | . | TRBJ1-3 | TRBV10-3 | TGTGCCATCAGTGAGCCTGGAAACACCATATATTTT | CAISEPGNTIYF
TRBD2 | . | TRBJ2-3 | TRBV9 | TGTGCCAGCAGCGTAGGGCTAGCGGGGGGGACAGATACGCAGTATTTT | CASSVGLAGGTDTQYF
. | . | TRBJ2-2 | TRBV27 | TGTGCCAGCAGGGGGGACGAGGGGACCGGGGAGCTGTTTTTT | CASRGDEGTGELFF
. | . | TRBJ1-2 | TRBV19 | TGTGCCAGTGCTCCCTCTATTAATGGCTACACCTTC | CASAPSINGYTF
. | . | TRBJ2-3 | TRBV29-1 | TGCAGCGGACGAGCTAGCACAGATACGCAGTATTTT | CSGRASTDTQYF
TRBD2 | . | TRBJ2-3 | TRBV18 | TGTGCCAGCTCACCTAAATCTAGCGGGGCTAGCACAGATACGCAGTATTTT | CASSPKSSGASTDTQYF
. | once | TRBJ2-2 | TRBV6-2/TRBV6-3 | TGTGCCAGCAGTTTCTCGCCCGGGGAGCTGTTTTTT | CASSFSPGELFF
TRBD1 | . | TRBJ2-5 | TRBV12-5 | TGTGCTAGTGGCTCCGGGACAGTGGCGTCCCAGTACTTC | CASGSGTVASQYF
. | . | TRBJ1-5 | TRBV18 | TGTGCCAGCTCACCTAGTTCCGGGACAAGGAATCAGCCCCAGCATTTT | CASSPSSGTRNQPQHF
. | . | TRBJ1-1 | TRBV19 | TGTGCCAGTAGTATAGGGCGTGAAGCTTTCTTT | CASSIGREAFF
. | . | TRBJ1-1 | TRBV7-2 | TGTGCCACTCAGATAGGGGGAAACACTGAAGCTTTCTTT | CATQIGGNTEAFF
. | . | TRBJ1-2 | TRBV4-2 | TGTGCCAGCAGCCAAGCCGCTTTGGGCGGTTACGGCTACACCTTC | CASSQAALGGYGYTF
. | . | TRBJ2-5 | TRBV7-3 | TGTGCCAGCAGCTTAATCAGGGGGGGGGCCCCCTGGTACCAAGAGACCCAGTACTTC | CASSLIRGGAPWYQETQYF
. | . | TRBJ2-1 | TRBV6-6 | TGTGCCAGCAGTCCCGGGGACACTAGGAATGAGCAGTTCTTC | CASSPGDTRNEQFF
TRBD1 | . | TRBJ2-3 | TRBV24-1 | TGTGCCACCAGTGACCCGGGACAGCCAGATACGCAGTATTTT | CATSDPGQPDTQYF
. | . | TRBJ2-7 | TRBV5-6 | TGTGCCAGCAGCTTACGTCCGGGCAGAACTACAGAGCAGTACTTC | CASSLRPGRTTEQYF
. | . | TRBJ1-3 | TRBV10-1 | TGCGCCAGCAGTGAGGCGGCGCGAGGAAACACCATATATTTT | CASSEAARGNTIYF
. | . | TRBJ1-2 | TRBV19 | TGTGCCAGTACCGGGACAAACTCTGGCTACACCTTC | CASTGTNSGYTF
. | . | TRBJ1-2 | TRBV29-1 | TGCAGCGTTGGGGAGGGGGAAGCTAACTATGGCTACACCTTC | CSVGEGEANYGYTF
TRBD1 | . | TRBJ2-7 | TRBV6-2/TRBV6-3 | TGTGCCAGCAGCCCCGACAGGGGGTTGCTTAACGAGCAGTACTTC | CASSPDRGLLNEQYF
. | . | TRBJ1-6 | TRBV9 | TGTGCCAGCAGCGTAGGCCCCTATAATTCACCCCTCCACTTT | CASSVGPYNSPLHF
. | . | TRBJ2-3 | TRBV7-2 | TGTGCCAGCAGCTTAGCCCGCGGGGTATTGGATACGCAGTATTTT | CASSLARGVLDTQYF
TRBD1 | . | TRBJ2-5 | TRBV18 | TGTGCCAGCTCACCACCAGGGGGCTTAGAGACCCAGTACTTC | CASSPPGGLETQYF
. | . | TRBJ2-5 | TRBV7-3 | TGTGCCAGCAGCCTAACTGGAGGGGGTTTTTCGCAAGAGACCCAGTACTTC | CASSLTGGGFSQETQYF
TRBD2 | . | TRBJ2-5 | TRBV11-3 | TGTGCCAGCAGCCCCCGAACGGGTGGCGTAGCGGGGGGGCCAGAGACCCAGTACTTC | CASSPRTGGVAGGPETQYF